The rows below give T cell receptor beta chains drawn from one sample of a study of blood T cells in healthy people across ages. TCRdb analysed the 5' RACE reads with MiXCR anew, one entry per CDR3 protein. This sample has 790,000 or so distinct CDR3 sequences; more than 35% occur once, and the top ten carry around 18%. The sequenced material came from blood. These TCRs come from a man older than 75 in good health. Each CDR3 is given with its conserved first and last residue. The D gene is left open where the match is weak. Rows may omit the clone size; those that give it use once, few, many or a size class.

d_call	cdr3_length	clone_size	v_call	j_call	cdr3_nt	cdr3_aa
TRBD1	16	.	TRBV5-1	TRBJ1-3	TGCGCCAGCAGCCAAGAGGGGACAGTGATTGGAAGCACCATATATTTT	CASSQEGTVIGSTIYF
TRBD1	18	once	TRBV12-3/TRBV12-4	TRBJ2-2	TGTGCCAGCAGTATCTTTGGCAGGGGGCTTTCGAACACCGGGGAGCTGTTTTTT	CASSIFGRGLSNTGELFF
TRBD2	15	few	TRBV7-6	TRBJ2-7	TGTGCCAGCAGCCCGTCTGCTAGCGGGACCTACGAGCAGTACTTC	CASSPSASGTYEQYF
.	15	.	TRBV6-5	TRBJ2-7	TGTGCCAGCAGTATCTCCTTTACGTCACCATACGAGCAGTACTTC	CASSISFTSPYEQYF
TRBD1	15	few	TRBV5-7	TRBJ2-1	TGTGCCAGCAGCCGCCAACAGGGGGCTTGGAATGAGCAGTTCTTC	CASSRQQGAWNEQFF
.	16	.	TRBV20-1	TRBJ2-1	TGCAGTGCTAGACCTGGAGGGTCCAGCTCCTACAATGAGCAGTTCTTC	CSARPGGSSSYNEQFF
.	14	.	TRBV7-2	TRBJ2-1	TGTGCCAGCAGCTTACCTACTCGACGAAATGAGCAGTTCTTC	CASSLPTRRNEQFF
TRBD2	14	.	TRBV12-3/TRBV12-4	TRBJ2-5	TGTGCCAGCAGACCTGGACTAGTCCAAGAGACCCAGTACTTC	CASRPGLVQETQYF
TRBD1	16	many	TRBV7-8	TRBJ1-4	TGTGCCAGCAGCTTAGTTGGGAGACAGGGTCGTGAAAAACTGTTTTTT	CASSLVGRQGREKLFF
.	16	.	TRBV9	TRBJ2-1	TGTGCCAGCAGCGTAGGTGGCGGAGGGGGCTACAATGAGCAGTTCTTC	CASSVGGGGGYNEQFF
.	15	.	TRBV10-3	TRBJ1-5	TGTGCCATCAGTGAGTCCGAAGGGGCTGGTCAGTCCCAGCATTTT	CAISESEGAGQSQHF
.	15	many	TRBV7-2	TRBJ2-3	TGTGCCAGCAGCAGACAGTCAGGGCGCACAGATACGCAGTATTTT	CASSRQSGRTDTQYF
.	13	.	TRBV25-1	TRBJ2-7	TGTGCCACTGGGCGACAGGCCTCCTACGAGCAGTACTTC	CATGRQASYEQYF
.	13	.	TRBV12-3/TRBV12-4	TRBJ1-2	TGTGCCAGTAGTGTGGAAGAAAACTATGGCTACACCTTC	CASSVEENYGYTF
.	15	few	TRBV10-2	TRBJ2-3	TGCGCCAGCAGTGAAGAAGTGTCTAGCACAGGTACGCAGTATTTT	CASSEEVSSTGTQYF
.	14	.	TRBV27	TRBJ2-7	TGTGCCAGCAGTCCGCCGGGGCGGGAAGGGGAGCAGTACTTC	CASSPPGREGEQYF
.	18	few	TRBV4-3	TRBJ2-1	TGCGCCAGCAGCCAGGCCCCTCAAGGAGAGGGAGCGTACAATGAGCAGTTCTTC	CASSQAPQGEGAYNEQFF
.	16	.	TRBV3-1	TRBJ2-7	TGTGCCAGCAGCCCCCTTGGCGGGTCAGGCTCCTACGAGCAGTACTTC	CASSPLGGSGSYEQYF
.	15	many	TRBV4-3	TRBJ2-1	TGTGCCAGCAGCCAAGAAGGTCGTTCCTACAATGAGCAGTTCTTC	CASSQEGRSYNEQFF
TRBD1	18	few	TRBV5-1	TRBJ2-3	TGCGCCAGCAGCTCCGGGACAGGGATCCCCCCTAGCACAGATACGCAGTATTTT	CASSSGTGIPPSTDTQYF
TRBD2	16	few	TRBV7-3	TRBJ2-3	TGTGCCAGCAGCTTAGCGTTAGCGGGGCGCACAGATACGCAGTATTTT	CASSLALAGRTDTQYF
TRBD2	16	.	TRBV5-1	TRBJ2-3	TGCGCCAGCAGCTTCATTCTAGCGGGATTCACAGATACGCAGTATTTT	CASSFILAGFTDTQYF
.	15	few	TRBV30	TRBJ2-6	TGTGCCTGGAGTCTGGGTCTCTCTGGGGCCAACGTCCTGACTTTC	CAWSLGLSGANVLTF
.	14	.	TRBV7-2	TRBJ1-1	TGTGCCAGCAGCTCCCGGGGGGACGGCAACGAAGCTTTCTTT	CASSSRGDGNEAFF
.	13	.	TRBV5-5	TRBJ2-1	TGTGCCAGCAGCTCACTAGTTTACAATGAGCAGTTCTTC	CASSSLVYNEQFF
.	14	few	TRBV21-1	TRBJ2-5	TGTGCCCCCGGGCAACAGGGGGCGACTAAGACCCAGTACTTC	CAPGQQGATKTQYF
TRBD2	14	.	TRBV20-1	TRBJ2-1	TGCAGTGTTAGACATAGCGGGGGGAACAATGAGCAGTTCTTC	CSVRHSGGNNEQFF
TRBD1	15	.	TRBV20-1	TRBJ1-1	TGCAGTGCTATGAGGCAGGGGGGTCTGAACACTGAAGCTTTCTTT	CSAMRQGGLNTEAFF
.	14	few	TRBV10-2	TRBJ1-5	TGCGCCAGCAGTGATAGACAGGGCAATCAGCCCCAGCATTTT	CASSDRQGNQPQHF
.	14	.	TRBV12-3/TRBV12-4	TRBJ2-1	TGTGCCAGCAGTTTTTGGCGGGGTGTCAATGAGCAGTTCTTC	CASSFWRGVNEQFF
TRBD1	17	.	TRBV4-3	TRBJ1-4	TGCGCCCGCAGCCAAGAAGGGGGGACAGGGGCCTACGAAAAACTGTTTTTT	CARSQEGGTGAYEKLFF
.	13	.	TRBV12-3/TRBV12-4	TRBJ2-4	TGTGCCAGCAGTTTTCCCCCGGGAGACATTCAGTACTTC	CASSFPPGDIQYF
.	14	.	TRBV10-3	TRBJ2-7	TGTGCCATCAGCGCGGGACATCCGACCTACGAGCAGTACTTC	CAISAGHPTYEQYF
.	13	.	TRBV29-1	TRBJ2-3	TGCAGCGTTGACTCTTGGGGTCCGGATACGCAGTATTTT	CSVDSWGPDTQYF
TRBD2	15	.	TRBV7-7	TRBJ2-1	TGTGCCAGCAGCTTAATGGCGGGAGTCCCCAATGAGCAGTTCTTC	CASSLMAGVPNEQFF
TRBD2	16	.	TRBV7-2	TRBJ2-3	TGTGCCAGCAGCCCTGGACTAGCGGTTAGCACAGATACGCAGTATTTT	CASSPGLAVSTDTQYF
TRBD1	16	.	TRBV29-1	TRBJ1-2	TGCAGCGTTGAGGGGCCAGGGGGCGCGGAGGTCTATGGCTACACCTTC	CSVEGPGGAEVYGYTF
.	16	.	TRBV6-1	TRBJ1-2	TGTGCCAGCAGTGAGATACCTGGGGGGCTGGACTATGGCTACACCTTC	CASSEIPGGLDYGYTF
TRBD2	15	once	TRBV5-1	TRBJ2-1	TGCGCCAGCAGCTTGGGGACTAGCTTGTCGGGGGAGCAGTTCTTC	CASSLGTSLSGEQFF
TRBD2	14	few	TRBV5-1	TRBJ2-5	TGCGCCAGCAGCTTGTACTCTAGCGGGATAACCCAGTACTTC	CASSLYSSGITQYF
.	14	few	TRBV2	TRBJ2-7	TGTGCCAGCAGTGAATCGGCGGGCCCTTACGAGCAGTACTTC	CASSESAGPYEQYF
.	13	.	TRBV20-1	TRBJ1-2	TGCAGTGCTAGAGCCGAACGGGGCTATGGCTACACCTTC	CSARAERGYGYTF
.	14	.	TRBV10-3	TRBJ2-7	TGTGCCATCAGGACCGGGACACGAACCTACGAGCAGTACTTC	CAIRTGTRTYEQYF
TRBD2	16	.	TRBV10-3	TRBJ2-1	TGTGCCATCAGTGAGTCCCGCGGCGGGGGGGCCAATGAGCAGTTCTTC	CAISESRGGGANEQFF
.	16	.	TRBV5-1	TRBJ2-5	TGCGCCAGCAGCTCCGGAAGGGGGGCGTTCTTTGAGACCCAGTACTTC	CASSSGRGAFFETQYF
.	16	.	TRBV5-6	TRBJ2-1	TGTGCCAGCAGCTTGGGCACATACTTAATATACAATGAGCAGTTCTTC	CASSLGTYLIYNEQFF